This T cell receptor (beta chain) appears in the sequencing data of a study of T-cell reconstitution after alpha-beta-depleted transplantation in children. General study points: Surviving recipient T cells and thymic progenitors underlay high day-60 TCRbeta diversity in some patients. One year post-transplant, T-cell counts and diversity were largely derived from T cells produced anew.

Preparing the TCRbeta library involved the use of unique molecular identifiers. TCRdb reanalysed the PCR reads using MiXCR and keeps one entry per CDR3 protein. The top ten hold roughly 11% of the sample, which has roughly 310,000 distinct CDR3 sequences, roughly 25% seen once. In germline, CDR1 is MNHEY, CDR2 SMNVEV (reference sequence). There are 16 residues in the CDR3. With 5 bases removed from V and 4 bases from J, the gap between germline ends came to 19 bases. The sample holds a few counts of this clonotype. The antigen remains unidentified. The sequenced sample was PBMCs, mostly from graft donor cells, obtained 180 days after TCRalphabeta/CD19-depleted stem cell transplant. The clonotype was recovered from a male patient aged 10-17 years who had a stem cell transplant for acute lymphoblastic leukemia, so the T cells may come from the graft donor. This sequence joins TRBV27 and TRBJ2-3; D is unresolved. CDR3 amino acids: CASSQRARAVADTQYF. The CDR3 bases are TGTGCCAGCAGTCAACGGGCCCGCGCGGTAGCAGATACGCAGTATTTT.